The TCR beta chain described here comes from a study of cytomegalovirus exposure and HLA in healthy donors. Study information: An early release of data contained roughly 90 million unique TCRs, which came from HLA-typed donors.

Germline V CDR1 and CDR2: SGHVS, FQNEAQ. J gave up 4 bases and V 5 bases, and 11 bases lay outside the gene matches. This CDR3 region has 16 residues. PCR used 60 Vbeta primers and 13 Jbeta primers. This table comes from immunoSEQ multiplex PCR, and its TCRdb copy is limited to in-frame clones, with some not included. Of 25,000 to 30,000 clones listed, about 70% were seen once; the top ten hold 4% to 4.5%. Sequenced: PBMCs. The V gene is TRBV7-8, the J gene TRBJ2-1; 7 bases align to TRBD2. The sequence was obtained from a woman between 50 and 59 years old in good health and CMV-seronegative. This CDR3 is CASSDPPAGDYNEQFF. Written as DNA, the CDR3 is TGTGCCAGCAGCGATCCACCGGCGGGAGATTACAATGAGCAGTTCTTC. The full variable domain, its missing parts supplied by reference TRBV7-8 and TRBJ2-1, is GAGVSQSPRYKVAKRGQDVALRCDPISGHVSLFWYQQALGQGPEFLTYFQNEAQLDKSGLPSDRFFAERPEGSVSTLKIQRTQQEDSAVYLCASSDPPAGDYNEQFFGPGTRLTVL.